The next 20 T cell receptor beta chains were all read from a single sample in a study of blood T cell repertoires in COVID-19. The protocol was immunoSEQ multiplex PCR, while the TCRdb copy is restricted to in-frame clones and leaves out a portion. Of approximately 160,000 clones in the sample, about 86% are singletons; the top ten hold roughly 7%. The specimen was peripheral blood. These receptors were taken from a man in his fifties or sixties with active or convalescent COVID-19.

The J gene is TRBJ2-4, the V gene TRBV6-8; D not certain. CDR3 length: 13 residues. Germline CDR1 and CDR2: MNHGY and SAAAGT. Trimming removed 8 bases at V and 4 bases at J, with 12 bases between. The CDR3 sequence: CASGSSVKNIQYF. CDR3 sequence (DNA): TGTGCCAGCGGGTCGAGCGTAAAAAACATTCAGTACTTC.

The chain uses TRBV19 and TRBJ2-4; 8 nucleotides align to TRBD1. CDR3 size: 14 residues. From germline, CDR1 is LNHDA and CDR2 SQIVND (reference sequence). With V trimmed by 7 bases and J by 6 bases, 8 bases remained unmatched. CDR3 residues: CASTRGRGRNIQYF. The CDR3 nucleotides are TGTGCCAGTACCCGTGGCAGGGGGCGAAACATTCAGTACTTC.

A word on this clone: This CDR3 is also generated by other DNA sequences in the sample. The rearrangement links TRBV4-3 to TRBJ1-3; no clear D. V lost 3 bases to trimming and J lost 4 bases, with 7 bases between them. Germline-derived CDR1 and CDR2 are LGHNA and YSLEER. The CDR3 sequence is 13 residues long. The CDR3 is CASSQEQGNTIYF. The DNA for the CDR3 is TGCGCCAGCAGCCAGGAACAGGGAAACACCATATATTTT.

J is TRBJ2-5 and V is TRBV28; the match to TRBD2 covers 8 bases. The CDR3 has 12 residues. Germline loops: CDR1 MDHEN, CDR2 SYDVKM. CDR3 DNA sequence: TGTATTAGAGGGCTAGCGGGAGAGACCCAGTACTTC. Its translation is CIRGLAGETQYF.

The chain couples TRBV4-3 to TRBJ1-6; perhaps TRBD1 as D (5 bases). This CDR3 region has 14 residues. Looked up from germline, CDR1 is LGHNA and CDR2 is YSLEER. V shed 1 base and J shed 8 bases, with 9 bases lying between them. CDR3 DNA sequence: TGCGCCAGCAGCCAAGGAGACAGAGATTCACCCCTCCACTTT. Protein sequence: CASSQGDRDSPLHF.

The chain couples TRBV9 to TRBJ1-4; D gene unclear. This CDR3 region has 14 residues. CDR1 is SGDLS and CDR2 is YYNGEE in the germline V gene. Trimming left V 3 bases short and J 10 bases short, with 16 bases between. The CDR3 DNA reads as TGTGCCAGCAGCGAGACACCCGAGATGGGAAAACTGTTTTTT. It yields the protein CASSETPEMGKLFF.

This clone was recorded once. The chain couples TRBV25-1 to TRBJ2-4, with 10 bases lining up with TRBD1. V gave up 6 bases and J gave up 6 bases; unmatched junction bases: 5. Germline CDR1 reads MGHDK; CDR2 reads SYGVNS. The length of the CDR3 is 14 residues. The CDR3 bases are TGTGCCAGCAGGGGACAGGGGATTGGAAACATTCAGTACTTC. It yields the protein CASRGQGIGNIQYF.

This clone has a count of ten or more. This sample includes further DNA sequences coding for the same CDR3. The chain is built from TRBV6-4 and TRBJ1-1; D remains unclear. The CDR3 contains 14 residues. V shed 0 bases and J shed 1 base, with 6 bases lying between them. Per the germline V gene, CDR1 is MRHNA and CDR2 is SNTAGT. The CDR3 region has the DNA TGTGCCAGCAGTGACTCAGACAAGAACACTGAAGCTTTCTTT. It translates to CASSDSDKNTEAFF.

This clone was seen a single time. The chain is built from TRBV28 and TRBJ1-3; 7 bases map to TRBD1. The CDR3 has 14 residues. The V gene end was trimmed by 5 bases and the J gene end by 2 bases; junction bases not matched to a gene: 3. Per the germline V gene, CDR1 is MDHEN and CDR2 is SYDVKM. DNA of the CDR3: TGTGCCAGCAGTACCACAGGGGCTGGAAACACCATATATTTT. Protein sequence: CASSTTGAGNTIYF.

The chain employs TRBV28 and TRBJ1-2, with a weak D call TRBD1 (6 bases). This CDR3 comprises 13 residues. V lost 4 bases and J lost 6, with 12 bases in between. Germline-derived CDR1 and CDR2 are MDHEN and SYDVKM. The CDR3 spells CASSSTGSNGYTF. CDR3 nucleotides: TGTGCCAGCAGTTCCACAGGGTCGAATGGCTACACCTTC.

CDR3 loop: CASSLVGPFTLFGYTF. For the CDR3, the DNA is TGTGCCAGCAGCTTGGTGGGGCCCTTTACCCTGTTCGGCTACACCTTC. The chain carries TRBV5-5 and TRBJ1-2; D perhaps matches TRBD1 (5 bases). Germline V gene lookup returns CDR1 SGHKS and CDR2 YYEKEE (reference sequence). The CDR3 is 16 residues long. V was trimmed by 0 bases and J by 8 bases, leaving 20 bases between them. Full variable domain (rest looked up from reference TRBV5-5 and TRBJ1-2): DAGVTQSPTHLIKTRGQQVTLRCSPISGHKSVSWYQQVLGQGPQFIFQYYEKEERGRGNFPDRFSARQFPNYSSELNVNALLLGDSALYLCASSLVGPFTLFGYTFGSGTRLTVV.

The chain links TRBV7-8 to TRBJ2-5; 16 nucleotides line up with TRBD2. After removal of 5 bases from V and 2 bases from J, the junction contained 2 bases not matched to a gene. The CDR3 contains 16 residues. Germline-derived CDR1 and CDR2 are SGHVS and FQNEAQ. The CDR3 DNA follows: TGTGCCAGCAGCACGGGACTAGCGGGGGGGCAAGAGACCCAGTACTTC. This translates into CASSTGLAGGQETQYF.

V gene TRBV9 combines with J gene TRBJ2-6, with D possibly matching TRBD1 (6 bases). With 4 bases removed from V and 4 bases from J, the gap between germline ends came to 21 bases. The CDR3 is 18 amino acids. The germline CDR1 and CDR2 sequences are SGDLS and YYNGEE. The CDR3 is CASSSSHRARLGANVLTF. The CDR3 nucleotides are TGTGCCAGCAGCTCCAGCCACAGGGCTCGCTTGGGGGCCAACGTCCTGACTTTC.

V gene TRBV5-4 combines with J gene TRBJ2-7, with a possible D match to TRBD1 (6 bases). V dropped 0 bases and J dropped 6 bases, with 16 bases sitting between them. The CDR3 is made up of 15 amino acids. Germline V gives CDR1 SGHNT, CDR2 YYREEE (reference sequence). CDR3 loop: CASSLARGRLSEQYF. CDR3 DNA: TGTGCCAGCAGCTTGGCCAGGGGTAGGTTAAGCGAGCAGTACTTC. Filled out from reference TRBV5-4 and TRBJ2-7, the complete variable domain reads ETGVTQSPTHLIKTRGQQVTLRCSSQSGHNTVSWYQQALGQGPQFIFQYYREEENGRGNFPPRFSGLQFPNYSSELNVNALELDDSALYLCASSLARGRLSEQYFGPGTRLTVT.

CDR3 residues: CASSFIENTEAFF. The CDR3 coding sequence is TGTGCCAGCAGTTTTATAGAAAACACTGAAGCTTTCTTT. The gene calls are TRBV12-3 or TRBV12-4 and TRBJ1-1; D is undetermined. The CDR3 covers 13 residues. The ends were cut back, 3 bases at V and 2 bases at J, with 7 bases in the middle.

The chain joins TRBV6-6 to TRBJ2-4; 7 bases line up with TRBD2. Germline CDR1 is MNHNY and CDR2 is SVGAGI (reference sequence). V was pared by 6 bases and J by 2 bases, with 10 bases of the junction left unmatched. This CDR3 has 16 residues. CDR3 amino acids: CASSMGRGRSKNIQYF. CDR3 in DNA: TGTGCCAGCAGCATGGGGCGGGGGAGGTCCAAAAACATTCAGTACTTC.

J is TRBJ2-2 and V is TRBV19; D is ambiguous. Trimming left V 7 bases short and J 4 bases short, with 16 bases between. The CDR3 length is 15 residues. Looked up from germline, CDR1 is LNHDA and CDR2 is SQIVND (reference sequence). Here the CDR3 reads CASTIIDGSTGELFF. DNA for the CDR3: TGTGCCAGTACCATCATTGATGGCAGCACCGGGGAGCTGTTTTTT.

V gene TRBV5-4 combines with J gene TRBJ2-2, with D hard to call. Trimming removed 3 bases at V and 0 bases at J, with 12 bases between. The germline gives CDR1 SGHNT, CDR2 YYREEE (reference sequence). The CDR3 has 16 residues. CDR3 residues: CASSSLTGANTGELFF. The CDR3 DNA follows: TGTGCCAGCAGCTCCTTGACTGGCGCGAACACCGGGGAGCTGTTTTTT. The full variable domain, its missing parts supplied by reference TRBV5-4 and TRBJ2-2, is ETGVTQSPTHLIKTRGQQVTLRCSSQSGHNTVSWYQQALGQGPQFIFQYYREEENGRGNFPPRFSGLQFPNYSSELNVNALELDDSALYLCASSSLTGANTGELFFGEGSRLTVL.

CDR3 in DNA: TGTGCCAGCAGCCAACTACAGGGTCCTGGCTATGGCTACACCTTC. Amino acid sequence: CASSQLQGPGYGYTF. The chain is built from TRBV3-1 (or the pseudogene TRBV3-2) and TRBJ1-2; tentatively, D is TRBD1 (6 bases). This CDR3 spans 15 amino acids. Germline lookup yields CDR1 LGHDT and CDR2 YNNKEL (reference sequence). Trimming stripped 2 bases from V and 4 bases from J, with 14 bases between.

The chain is built from TRBV6-5 and TRBJ1-1; D is unresolved. Trimming stripped 5 bases from V and 1 base from J, with 8 bases between. Germline lookup yields CDR1 MNHEY and CDR2 SVGAGI. The CDR3 is 13 amino acids. In nucleotides, the CDR3 is TGTGCCAGCAGTCCAGCGTCGAACACTGAAGCTTTCTTT. It codes for CASSPASNTEAFF.